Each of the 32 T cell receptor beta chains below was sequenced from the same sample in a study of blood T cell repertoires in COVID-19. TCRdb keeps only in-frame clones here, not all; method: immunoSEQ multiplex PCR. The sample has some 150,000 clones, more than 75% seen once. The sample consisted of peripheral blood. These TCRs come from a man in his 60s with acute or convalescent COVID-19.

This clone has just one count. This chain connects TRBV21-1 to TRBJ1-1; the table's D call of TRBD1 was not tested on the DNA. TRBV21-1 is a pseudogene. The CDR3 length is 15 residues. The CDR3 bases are TGTGCCAGCAGCGCAAGGGACAAAAAGATGGCTGAAGCTTTCTTT. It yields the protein CASSARDKKMAEAFF.

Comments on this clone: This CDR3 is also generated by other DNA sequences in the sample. CDR3 coding DNA: TGTGCCAGCAGTTCGGGATATGGCTACACCTTC. Translated, it gives CASSSGYGYTF. V gene TRBV12-3 or TRBV12-4 combines with J gene TRBJ1-2, with unresolved D. The CDR3 runs 11 residues. Deletions cut 4 bases from V and 5 bases from J, with 5 bases between.

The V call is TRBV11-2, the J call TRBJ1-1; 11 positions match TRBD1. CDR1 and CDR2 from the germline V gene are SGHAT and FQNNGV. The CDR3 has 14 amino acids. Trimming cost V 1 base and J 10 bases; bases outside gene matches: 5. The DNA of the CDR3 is TGTGCCAGCAGCTTAGGGACAGGGGGCTGGATAGCTTTCTTT. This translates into CASSLGTGGWIAFF.

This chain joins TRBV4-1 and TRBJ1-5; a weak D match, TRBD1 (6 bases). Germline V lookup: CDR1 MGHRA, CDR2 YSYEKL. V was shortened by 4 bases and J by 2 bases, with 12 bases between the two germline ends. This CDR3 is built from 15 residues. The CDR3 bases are TGCGCCAGCAGCCCACTCAGGGGAGGCAATCAGCCCCAGCATTTT. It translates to CASSPLRGGNQPQHF.

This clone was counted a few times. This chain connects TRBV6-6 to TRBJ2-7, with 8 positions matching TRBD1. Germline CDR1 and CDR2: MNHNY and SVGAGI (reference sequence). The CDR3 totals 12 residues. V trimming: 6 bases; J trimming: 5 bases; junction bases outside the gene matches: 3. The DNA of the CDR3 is TGTGCCAGCAGCTCGGACAGGGACGAGCAGTACTTC. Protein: CASSSDRDEQYF.

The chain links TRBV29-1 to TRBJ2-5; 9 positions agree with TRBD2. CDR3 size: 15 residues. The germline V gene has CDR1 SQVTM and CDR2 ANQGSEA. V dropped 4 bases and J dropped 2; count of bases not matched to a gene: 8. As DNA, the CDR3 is TGCAGCGTTGGGCGTCTAGCGGGAAGGCAAGAGACCCAGTACTTC. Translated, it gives CSVGRLAGRQETQYF.

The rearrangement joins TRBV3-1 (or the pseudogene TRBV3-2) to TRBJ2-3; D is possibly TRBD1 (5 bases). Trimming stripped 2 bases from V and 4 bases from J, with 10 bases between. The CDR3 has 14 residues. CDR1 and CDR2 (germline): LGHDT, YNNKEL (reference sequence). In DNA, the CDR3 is TGTGCCAGCAGCCAAAATCAGGGTGCAGATACGCAGTATTTT. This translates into CASSQNQGADTQYF.

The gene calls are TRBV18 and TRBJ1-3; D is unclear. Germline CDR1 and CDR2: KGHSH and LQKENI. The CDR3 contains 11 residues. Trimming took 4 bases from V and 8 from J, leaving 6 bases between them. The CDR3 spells CASSQGDTIYF. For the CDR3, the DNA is TGTGCCAGCTCACAGGGAGACACCATATATTTT.

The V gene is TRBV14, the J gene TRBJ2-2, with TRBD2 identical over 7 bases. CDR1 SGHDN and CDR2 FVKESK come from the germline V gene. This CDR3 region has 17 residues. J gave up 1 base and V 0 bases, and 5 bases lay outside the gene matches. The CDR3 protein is CASSQDLPSGNTGELFF. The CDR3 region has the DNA TGTGCCAGCAGCCAAGATCTGCCTAGCGGGAACACCGGGGAGCTGTTTTTT.

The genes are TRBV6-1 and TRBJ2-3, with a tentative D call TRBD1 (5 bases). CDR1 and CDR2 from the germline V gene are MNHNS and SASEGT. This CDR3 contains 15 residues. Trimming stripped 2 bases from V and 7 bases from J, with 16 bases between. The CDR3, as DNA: TGTGCCAGCAGTGAAAGGGGTCTCTCAACGAATACGCAGTATTTT. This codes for CASSERGLSTNTQYF.

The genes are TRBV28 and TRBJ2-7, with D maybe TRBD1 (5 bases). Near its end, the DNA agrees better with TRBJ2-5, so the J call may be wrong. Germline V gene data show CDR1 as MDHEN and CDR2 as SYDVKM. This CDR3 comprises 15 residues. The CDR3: CASSLPGAEQETQYF. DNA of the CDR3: TGTGCCAGCAGTCTACCTGGGGCGGAACAAGAGACCCAGTACTTC.

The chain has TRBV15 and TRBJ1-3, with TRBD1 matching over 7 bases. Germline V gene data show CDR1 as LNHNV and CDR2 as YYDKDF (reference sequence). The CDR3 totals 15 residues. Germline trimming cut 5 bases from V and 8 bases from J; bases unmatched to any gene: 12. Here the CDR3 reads CATSLHRQGSDTIYF. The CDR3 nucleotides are TGTGCCACCAGCCTCCACCGACAGGGTTCGGACACCATATATTTT.

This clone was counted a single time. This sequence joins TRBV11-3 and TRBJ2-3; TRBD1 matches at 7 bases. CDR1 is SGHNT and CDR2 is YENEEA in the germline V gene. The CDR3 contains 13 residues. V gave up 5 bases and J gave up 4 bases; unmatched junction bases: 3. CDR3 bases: TGTGCCAGCAGCGTTGGGACAGCAGATACGCAGTATTTT. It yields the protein CASSVGTADTQYF.

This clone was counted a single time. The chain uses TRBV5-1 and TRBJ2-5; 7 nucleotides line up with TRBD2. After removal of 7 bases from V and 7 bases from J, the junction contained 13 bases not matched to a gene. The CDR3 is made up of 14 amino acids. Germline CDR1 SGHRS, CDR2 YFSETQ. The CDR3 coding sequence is TGCGCCAGCCACCTAGCGGTTGCGGTCGGGACCCAGTACTTC. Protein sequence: CASHLAVAVGTQYF.

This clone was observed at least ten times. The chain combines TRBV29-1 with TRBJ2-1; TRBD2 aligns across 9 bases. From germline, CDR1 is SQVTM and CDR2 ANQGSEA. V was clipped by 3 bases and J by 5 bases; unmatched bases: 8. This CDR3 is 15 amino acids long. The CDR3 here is CSVDHPTSGNNEQFF. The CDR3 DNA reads TGCAGCGTTGACCATCCGACTAGCGGAAACAATGAGCAGTTCTTC.

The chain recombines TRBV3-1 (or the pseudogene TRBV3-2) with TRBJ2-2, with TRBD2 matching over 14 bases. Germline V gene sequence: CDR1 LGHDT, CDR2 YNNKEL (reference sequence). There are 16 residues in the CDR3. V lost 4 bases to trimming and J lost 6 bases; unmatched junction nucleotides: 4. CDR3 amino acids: CASSLRLAGGPGELFF. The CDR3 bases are TGTGCCAGCAGCCTTCGACTAGCGGGAGGGCCCGGGGAGCTGTTTTTT.

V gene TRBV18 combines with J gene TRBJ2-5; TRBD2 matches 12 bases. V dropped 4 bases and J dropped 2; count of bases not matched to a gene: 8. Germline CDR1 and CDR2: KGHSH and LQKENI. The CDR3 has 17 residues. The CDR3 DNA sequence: TGTGCCAGCTCACTCTCCGGACTAGCGGGGAAGCAAGAGACCCAGTACTTC. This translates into CASSLSGLAGKQETQYF. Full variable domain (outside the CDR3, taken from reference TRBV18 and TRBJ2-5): NAGVMQNPRHLVRRRGQEARLRCSPMKGHSHVYWYRQLPEEGLKFMVYLQKENIIDESGMPKERFSAEFPKEGPSILRIQQVVRGDSAAYFCASSLSGLAGKQETQYFGPGTRLLVL.

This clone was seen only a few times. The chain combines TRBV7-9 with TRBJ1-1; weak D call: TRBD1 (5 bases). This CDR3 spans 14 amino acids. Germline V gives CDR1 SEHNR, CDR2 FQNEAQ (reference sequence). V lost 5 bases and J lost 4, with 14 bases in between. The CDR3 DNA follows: TGTGCCAGCAGCCGAGTAACGGGGGGCACTGAAGCTTTCTTT. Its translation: CASSRVTGGTEAFF.

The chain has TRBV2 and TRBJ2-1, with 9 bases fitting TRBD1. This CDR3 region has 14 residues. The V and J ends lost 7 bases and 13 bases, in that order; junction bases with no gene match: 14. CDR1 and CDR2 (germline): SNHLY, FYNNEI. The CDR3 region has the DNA TGTGCCAGCATGTGGGGACAGGGCCCTCAGGAACAGTTCTTC. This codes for CASMWGQGPQEQFF. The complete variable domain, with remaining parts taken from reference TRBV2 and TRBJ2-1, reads EPEVTQTPSHQVTQMGQEVILRCVPISNHLYFYWYRQILGQKVEFLVSFYNNEISEKSEIFDDQFSVERPDGSNFTLKIRSTKLEDSAMYFCASMWGQGPQEQFFGPGTRLTVL.

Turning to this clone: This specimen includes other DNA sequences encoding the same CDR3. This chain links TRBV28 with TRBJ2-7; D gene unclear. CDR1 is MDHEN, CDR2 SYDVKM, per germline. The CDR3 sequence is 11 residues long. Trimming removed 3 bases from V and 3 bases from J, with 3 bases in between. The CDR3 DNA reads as TGTGCCAGCAGTTTTCGCTACGAGCAGTACTTC. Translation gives CASSFRYEQYF.

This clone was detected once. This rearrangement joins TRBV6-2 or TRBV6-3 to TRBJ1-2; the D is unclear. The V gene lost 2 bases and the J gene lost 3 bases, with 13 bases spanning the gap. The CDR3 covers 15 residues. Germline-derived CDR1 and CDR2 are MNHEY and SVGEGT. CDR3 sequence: CASSYNLEGHYGYTF. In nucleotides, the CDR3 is TGTGCCAGCAGTTACAACCTCGAGGGTCACTATGGCTACACCTTC.

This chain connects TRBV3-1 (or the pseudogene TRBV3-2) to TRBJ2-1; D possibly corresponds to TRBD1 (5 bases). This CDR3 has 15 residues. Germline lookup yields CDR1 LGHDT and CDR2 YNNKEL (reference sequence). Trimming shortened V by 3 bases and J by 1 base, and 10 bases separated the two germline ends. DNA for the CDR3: TGTGCCAGCAGCCACTCGGACACTTCCTACAATGAGCAGTTCTTC. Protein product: CASSHSDTSYNEQFF.

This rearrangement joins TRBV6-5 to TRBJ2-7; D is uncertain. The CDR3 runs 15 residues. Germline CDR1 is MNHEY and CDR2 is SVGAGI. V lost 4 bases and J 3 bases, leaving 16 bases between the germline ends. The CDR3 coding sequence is TGTGCCAGCAGTTTAGGAGTCGGCGGCTACTACGAGCAGTACTTC. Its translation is CASSLGVGGYYEQYF.

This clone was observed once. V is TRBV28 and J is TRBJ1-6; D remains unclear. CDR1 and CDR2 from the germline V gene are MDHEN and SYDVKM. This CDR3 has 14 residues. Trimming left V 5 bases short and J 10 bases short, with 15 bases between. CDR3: CASSPSYNGSPLHF. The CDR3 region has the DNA TGTGCCAGCAGTCCGTCATATAATGGCTCACCCCTCCACTTT.

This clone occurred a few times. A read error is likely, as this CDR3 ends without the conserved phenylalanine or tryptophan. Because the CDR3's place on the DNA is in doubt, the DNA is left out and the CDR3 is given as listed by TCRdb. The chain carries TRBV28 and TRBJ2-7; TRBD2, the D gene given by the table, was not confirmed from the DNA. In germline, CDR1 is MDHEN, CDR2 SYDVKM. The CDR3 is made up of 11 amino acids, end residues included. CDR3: CASSPRRGLEL.

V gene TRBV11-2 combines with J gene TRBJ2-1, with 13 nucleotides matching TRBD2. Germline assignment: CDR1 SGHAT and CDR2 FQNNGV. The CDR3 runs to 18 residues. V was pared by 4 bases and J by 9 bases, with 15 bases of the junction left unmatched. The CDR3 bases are TGTGCCAGCAGCTACATTCGACTAGCGGGAGGCCGGGCCGGTGAGCAGTTCTTC. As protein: CASSYIRLAGGRAGEQFF.

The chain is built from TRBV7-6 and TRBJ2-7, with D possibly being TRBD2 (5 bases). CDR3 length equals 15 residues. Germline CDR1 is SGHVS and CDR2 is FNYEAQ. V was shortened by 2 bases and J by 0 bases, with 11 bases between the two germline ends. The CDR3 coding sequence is TGTGCCAGCAGCTTACAGAGCGGTCACTCCTACGAGCAGTACTTC. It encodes CASSLQSGHSYEQYF. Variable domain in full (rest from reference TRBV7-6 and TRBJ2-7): GAGVSQSPRYKVTKRGQDVALRCDPISGHVSLYWYRQALGQGPEFLTYFNYEAQQDKSGLPNDRFSAERPEGSISTLTIQRTEQRDSAMYRCASSLQSGHSYEQYFGPGTRLTVT.

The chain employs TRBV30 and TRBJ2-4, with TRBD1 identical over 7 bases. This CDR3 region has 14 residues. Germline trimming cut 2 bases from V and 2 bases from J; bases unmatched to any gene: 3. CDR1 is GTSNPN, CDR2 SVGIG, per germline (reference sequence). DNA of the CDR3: TGTGCCTGGAGTCTGGGACAGTCCAAAAACATTCAGTACTTC. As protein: CAWSLGQSKNIQYF.

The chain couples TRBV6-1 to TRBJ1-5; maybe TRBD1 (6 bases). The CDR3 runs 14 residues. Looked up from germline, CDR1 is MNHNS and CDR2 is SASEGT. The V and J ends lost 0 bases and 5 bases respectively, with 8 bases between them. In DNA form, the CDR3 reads TGTGCCAGCAGTGAAGCGGGGGCCGATCAGCCCCAGCATTTT. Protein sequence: CASSEAGADQPQHF.

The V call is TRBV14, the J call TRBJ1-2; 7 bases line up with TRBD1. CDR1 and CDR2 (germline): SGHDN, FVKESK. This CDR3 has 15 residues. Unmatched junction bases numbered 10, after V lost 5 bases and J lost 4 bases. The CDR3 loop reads CASSTRGGRVYGYTF. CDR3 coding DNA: TGTGCCAGCAGCACCCGAGGGGGCCGGGTCTATGGCTACACCTTC.

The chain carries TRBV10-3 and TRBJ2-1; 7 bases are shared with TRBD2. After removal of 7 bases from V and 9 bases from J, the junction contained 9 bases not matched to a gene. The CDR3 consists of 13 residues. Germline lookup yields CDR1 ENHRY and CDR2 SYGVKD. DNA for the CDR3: TGTGCCATCAATCCTGACCGCGGGGGTGAGCAGTTCTTC. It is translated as CAINPDRGGEQFF.

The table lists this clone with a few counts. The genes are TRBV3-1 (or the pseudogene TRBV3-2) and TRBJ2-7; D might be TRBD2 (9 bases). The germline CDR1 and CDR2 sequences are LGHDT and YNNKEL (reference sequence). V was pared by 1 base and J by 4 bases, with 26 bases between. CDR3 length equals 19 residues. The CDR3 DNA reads TGTGCCAGCAGCCAAGTGACAGGGGAGGTTATAGCGGGAGCGTACGAGCAGTACTTC. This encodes CASSQVTGEVIAGAYEQYF.